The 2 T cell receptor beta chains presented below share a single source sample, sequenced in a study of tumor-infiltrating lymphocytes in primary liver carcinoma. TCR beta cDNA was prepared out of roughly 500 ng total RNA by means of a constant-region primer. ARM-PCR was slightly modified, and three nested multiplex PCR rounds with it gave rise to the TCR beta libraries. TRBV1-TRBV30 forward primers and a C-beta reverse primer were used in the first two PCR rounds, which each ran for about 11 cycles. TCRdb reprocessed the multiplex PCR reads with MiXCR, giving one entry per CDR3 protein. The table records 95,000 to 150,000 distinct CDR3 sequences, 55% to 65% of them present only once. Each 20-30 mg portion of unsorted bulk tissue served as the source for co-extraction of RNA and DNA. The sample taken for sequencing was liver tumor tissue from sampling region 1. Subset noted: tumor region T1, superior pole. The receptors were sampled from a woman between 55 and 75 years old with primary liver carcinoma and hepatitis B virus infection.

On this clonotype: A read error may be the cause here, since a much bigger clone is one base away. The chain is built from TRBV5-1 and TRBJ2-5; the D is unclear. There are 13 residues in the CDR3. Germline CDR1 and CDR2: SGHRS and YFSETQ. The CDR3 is CAISLEYQETQYF. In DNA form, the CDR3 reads TGCGCCATCAGCTTGGAGTACCAAGAGACCCAGTACTTC.

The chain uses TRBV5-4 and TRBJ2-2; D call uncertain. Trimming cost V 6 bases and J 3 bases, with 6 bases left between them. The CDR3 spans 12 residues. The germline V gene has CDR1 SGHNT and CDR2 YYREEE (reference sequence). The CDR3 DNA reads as TGTGCCAGCACCTCATACACCGGGGAGCTGTTTTTT. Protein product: CASTSYTGELFF.